The next 28 T cell receptor beta chains were all read from a single sample in a study of T cell changes during pregnancy in multiple sclerosis. Sequencing used immunoSEQ multiplex PCR; TCRdb keeps in-frame clones, though not all of them. The table records about 68,000 clones, 90% of them present only once. The material sequenced was peripheral blood, taken in the third trimester of pregnancy. The receptor set was obtained from a female donor with multiple sclerosis, enrolled in a pregnancy study.

This clone was recorded a few times. This chain joins TRBV7-2 and TRBJ1-2; no definite D call. The V end lost 4 bases, the J end lost 3 bases, and 15 bases lay between the germline ends. Germline V gives CDR1 SGHTA, CDR2 FQGNSA. This CDR3 is 15 amino acids long. CDR3 protein: CASSYSASHDYGYTF. The CDR3 DNA follows: TGTGCCAGCAGCTATTCCGCTAGTCATGACTATGGCTACACCTTC.

The chain couples TRBV7-9 to TRBJ2-1, with TRBD2 identical over 8 bases. V lost 4 bases to trimming and J lost 6 bases; unmatched junction nucleotides: 11. This CDR3 region has 16 residues. The germline V gene encodes CDR1 SEHNR and CDR2 FQNEAQ (reference sequence). CDR3 in amino acids: CASSYAGTRALNEQFF. The CDR3 region has the DNA TGTGCCAGCAGCTACGCCGGGACTAGGGCCCTCAATGAGCAGTTCTTC.

The chain employs TRBV7-2 and TRBJ1-5, with D perhaps TRBD1 (6 bases). The CDR3 contains 14 residues. The V gene lost 6 bases and the J gene lost 5 bases, with 14 bases spanning the gap. Germline-derived CDR1 and CDR2 are SGHTA and FQGNSA. The CDR3 nucleotides are TGTGCCAGCAGAAGACAGGCTTCCGATCAGCCCCAGCATTTT. Its translation is CASRRQASDQPQHF.

The chain employs TRBV7-9 and TRBJ2-5, with D hard to call. Trimming cost V 1 base and J 2 bases, with 8 bases left between them. Germline loops: CDR1 SEHNR, CDR2 FQNEAQ (reference sequence). The CDR3 has 14 residues. The CDR3 DNA is TGTGCCAGCAGCTTAGGGGCAGTACAAGAGACCCAGTACTTC. Its translation is CASSLGAVQETQYF.

This chain connects TRBV6-1 to TRBJ2-7, with TRBD1 matching 9 bases. The trim removed 4 bases at V and 3 bases at J, leaving 4 bases unmatched. The CDR3 runs to 14 residues. Germline loops: CDR1 MNHNS, CDR2 SASEGT. CDR3 sequence: CASSGGQGYYEQYF. In DNA form, the CDR3 reads TGTGCCAGCAGTGGGGGACAGGGTTACTACGAGCAGTACTTC.

CDR3 residues: CAWSAGVQETQYF. In nucleotides, the CDR3 is TGTGCCTGGAGTGCAGGCGTCCAAGAGACCCAGTACTTC. The chain couples TRBV30 to TRBJ2-5; D call uncertain. Trimming left V 1 base short and J 1 base short, with 7 bases between. The CDR3 length is 13 residues. Germline CDR1 and CDR2: GTSNPN and SVGIG (reference sequence). The full variable domain, its missing parts supplied by reference TRBV30 and TRBJ2-5, is SQTIHQWPATLVQPVGSPLSLECTVEGTSNPNLYWYRQAAGRGLQLLFYSVGIGQISSEVPQNLSASRPQDRQFILSSKKLLLSDSGFYLCAWSAGVQETQYFGPGTRLLVL.

The chain combines TRBV6-1 with TRBJ1-1; D unclear. CDR1 and CDR2 (germline): MNHNS, SASEGT. This CDR3 is built from 10 residues. V was trimmed by 9 bases and J by 10 bases, leaving 12 bases between them. The CDR3 reads CASWSGGAFF. CDR3 in DNA: TGTGCCAGTTGGAGCGGCGGAGCTTTCTTT.

The chain is built from TRBV10-1 and TRBJ2-7; possible D gene TRBD2, 5 bases. The germline V and J ends were trimmed by 4 bases and 3 bases, with 7 bases remaining between them. Germline CDR1 WNHNN, CDR2 SYGVQD (reference sequence). CDR3 length equals 12 residues. Here the CDR3 reads CASSVEGYEQYF. The CDR3 DNA sequence: TGCGCCAGCAGTGTTGAGGGCTACGAGCAGTACTTC.

V is TRBV5-1 and J is TRBJ2-7; no definite D call. CDR3 length: 13 residues. Per the germline V gene, CDR1 is SGHRS and CDR2 is YFSETQ. V was cut by 6 bases and J by 2 bases, with 12 bases left in between. For the CDR3, the DNA is TGCGCCAGCAACCCGACGGGTACCTACGAGCAGTACTTC. It specifies CASNPTGTYEQYF.

V gene TRBV9 combines with J gene TRBJ2-5, with a weak D call TRBD2 (5 bases). Germline CDR1 reads SGDLS; CDR2 reads YYNGEE. This CDR3 contains 15 residues. V was shortened by 0 bases and J by 5 bases, with 14 bases between the two germline ends. The CDR3 nucleotides are TGTGCCAGCAGCGTAGCTCCGGGGTCGGGTGAGACCCAGTACTTC. Residues: CASSVAPGSGETQYF.

V gene TRBV4-2 combines with J gene TRBJ1-5; D unresolved. CDR3 length equals 15 residues. V shed 3 bases and J shed 0 bases, with 9 bases lying between them. The germline gives CDR1 LGHNA, CDR2 YNFKEQ. CDR3 amino acids: CASSQRDGSNQPQHF. The DNA of the CDR3 is TGTGCCAGCAGCCAGAGGGATGGTAGCAATCAGCCCCAGCATTTT.

The V call is TRBV5-1, the J call TRBJ2-3; tentatively, D is TRBD2 (6 bases). Deletions cut 7 bases from V and 10 bases from J, with 22 bases between. Germline V gives CDR1 SGHRS, CDR2 YFSETQ. The CDR3 length is 14 residues. In DNA form, the CDR3 reads TGCGCCAGCGCACCGGGACTGGGGACTTTGGCGCAGTATTTT. Protein: CASAPGLGTLAQYF.

The genes are TRBV19 and TRBJ2-7; the D gene is possibly TRBD2 (5 bases). Between the trimmed V and J ends, which lost 5 bases and 2 bases, there was a span of 22 bases. This CDR3 has 17 residues. Germline V gene sequence: CDR1 LNHDA, CDR2 SQIVND (reference sequence). CDR3 sequence reads: CASSPREGRSFAYEQYF. Written as DNA, the CDR3 is TGTGCCAGTAGTCCGCGAGAGGGCCGTTCCTTTGCCTACGAGCAGTACTTC.

The chain links TRBV19 to TRBJ1-2, with 9 bases identical to TRBD1. The CDR3 loop spans 16 amino acids. V was clipped by 4 bases and J by 7 bases; unmatched bases: 13. Germline CDR1 reads LNHDA; CDR2 reads SQIVND (reference sequence). This CDR3 is CASSSTGGVHPFGYTF. CDR3 coding DNA: TGTGCCAGTAGTAGCACAGGGGGCGTTCATCCCTTTGGCTACACCTTC.

The chain joins TRBV7-9 to TRBJ2-1; 8 positions agree with TRBD1. This CDR3 is built from 15 residues. CDR1 and CDR2 from the germline V gene are SEHNR and FQNEAQ (reference sequence). Trimming at V came to 1 base and at J to 5 bases, leaving 4 bases not matched to a gene. The chain's CDR3 is CASSLGQGAHNEQFF. DNA for the CDR3: TGTGCCAGCAGCTTAGGGCAGGGGGCCCACAATGAGCAGTTCTTC.

CDR3 in DNA: TGTGCCAGTAGTCTCTCCTACCTCTACGAGCAGTACTTC. Its protein product is CASSLSYLYEQYF. V is TRBV19 and J is TRBJ2-7; D unclear. Germline V gene sequence: CDR1 LNHDA, CDR2 SQIVND (reference sequence). Trimming stripped 5 bases from V and 3 bases from J, with 11 bases between. The CDR3 contains 13 residues.

The chain recombines TRBV10-3 with TRBJ1-2; TRBD1 matches 7 bases. V shed 10 bases and J 4 bases; nucleotides not matched to a gene: 12. Germline V gene data show CDR1 as ENHRY and CDR2 as SYGVKD. CDR3 size: 14 residues. The CDR3 loop reads CATTGTEYLYGYTF. In nucleotides, the CDR3 is TGTGCCACCACCGGGACAGAGTACCTCTATGGCTACACCTTC.

This chain links TRBV6-4 with TRBJ1-5, with TRBD1 identical over 9 bases. Per the germline V gene, CDR1 is MRHNA and CDR2 is SNTAGT. Unmatched junction bases numbered 8, after V lost 4 bases and J lost 7 bases. The CDR3 runs 15 residues. CDR3 sequence reads: CASSVNGQGTQPQHF. Written as DNA, the CDR3 is TGTGCCAGCAGTGTTAACGGACAGGGGACCCAGCCCCAGCATTTT.

The chain combines TRBV10-1 with TRBJ1-1; TRBD1 agrees at 10 bases. V was pared by 5 bases and J by 4 bases, with 4 bases of the junction left unmatched. Looked up from germline, CDR1 is WNHNN and CDR2 is SYGVQD (reference sequence). The CDR3 runs to 14 residues. The CDR3 DNA follows: TGCGCCAGCAGTCCCAGGACAGGGGGCACTGAAGCTTTCTTT. Residues: CASSPRTGGTEAFF.

This clone was observed once. This chain joins TRBV10-3 and TRBJ2-7; D call uncertain. Trimming stripped 0 bases from V and 0 bases from J, with 9 bases between. Germline V CDR1 and CDR2: ENHRY, SYGVKD. The CDR3 consists of 15 residues. Here the CDR3 DNA reads TGTGCCATCAGTGAGTCGCGGCGGAGCTCCTACGAGCAGTACTTC. It codes for CAISESRRSSYEQYF.

The chain recombines TRBV7-7 with TRBJ2-5, with a possible D match to TRBD1 (6 bases). Germline CDR1 and CDR2: SSHAT and FNYEAQ (reference sequence). Trimming cost V 5 bases and J 5 bases, with 9 bases left between them. The CDR3 sequence is 12 residues long. CDR3 residues: CASSPDRETQYF. The DNA for the CDR3 is TGTGCCAGCAGCCCCGACAGGGAGACCCAGTACTTC.

This chain connects TRBV6-5 to TRBJ2-7; TRBD1 is a possible D gene (5 bases). The germline CDR1 and CDR2 sequences are MNHEY and SVGAGI. This CDR3 is 13 amino acids long. The V end lost 4 bases, the J end lost 5 bases, and 12 bases lay between the germline ends. The CDR3 reads CASSFSGRDEQYF. CDR3 coding DNA: TGTGCCAGCAGTTTTTCCGGCAGGGACGAGCAGTACTTC.

This rearrangement joins TRBV27 to TRBJ1-5; perhaps TRBD1 as D (6 bases). Germline CDR1 is MNHEY and CDR2 is SMNVEV (reference sequence). V lost 1 base to trimming and J lost 2 bases, with 9 bases between them. The CDR3 extends over 15 amino acids. The CDR3 nucleotides read TGTGCCAGCAGTTTATTCGGGGGGCGCAATCAGCCCCAGCATTTT. It encodes CASSLFGGRNQPQHF.

As for this clone: The sample contains more than one DNA sequence encoding this CDR3. V is TRBV19 and J is TRBJ1-2; D call uncertain. V was cut by 7 bases and J by 3 bases, with 12 bases left in between. This CDR3 is built from 13 residues. Germline assignment: CDR1 LNHDA and CDR2 SQIVND (reference sequence). CDR3 DNA: TGTGCCAGTATGGGAGGGCAGTACTATGGCTACACCTTC. Its protein product is CASMGGQYYGYTF.

The rearrangement uses TRBV18 and TRBJ1-1, with D perhaps matching TRBD1 (5 bases). The V end lost 8 bases, the J end lost 1 base, and 8 bases lay between the germline ends. Germline CDR1 is KGHSH and CDR2 is LQKENI. The length of the CDR3 is 12 residues. CDR3 in amino acids: CASGRGNTEAFF. CDR3 nucleotides: TGTGCCAGCGGAAGGGGGAACACTGAAGCTTTCTTT.

The genes are TRBV5-1 and TRBJ2-7, with 8 nucleotides matching TRBD1. J lost 7 bases, V lost 3 bases, and 6 bases had no gene match. This CDR3 contains 13 residues. Germline CDR1 SGHRS, CDR2 YFSETQ. CDR3 amino acids: CASSWTGPREQYF. The CDR3 coding sequence is TGCGCCAGCAGCTGGACAGGGCCCCGGGAGCAGTACTTC.

The rearrangement links TRBV18 to TRBJ2-5; tentatively, D is TRBD2 (5 bases). V lost 3 bases to trimming and J lost 4 bases, with 9 bases between them. The CDR3 sequence is 13 residues long. Germline V lookup: CDR1 KGHSH, CDR2 LQKENI. The CDR3 nucleotides are TGTGCCAGCTCACCGCAGGACTTAGAGACCCAGTACTTC. Translation: CASSPQDLETQYF.

This rearrangement joins TRBV5-1 to TRBJ2-1; D unclear. The CDR3 sequence is 14 residues long. V lost 4 bases and J lost 3, with 11 bases in between. Germline V gives CDR1 SGHRS, CDR2 YFSETQ. The CDR3: CASSLDSSYNEQFF. DNA of the CDR3: TGCGCCAGCAGCCTAGACTCTAGCTACAATGAGCAGTTCTTC.